Reported below is one T cell receptor (beta chain). The antigen remains undetermined. This sample was taken from a study of vaccination effects on CD4 cells after COVID-19. The CDR3 spans 13 residues. Trimming removed 6 bases at V and 4 bases at J, with 11 bases between. Germline V gene data show CDR1 as SNHLY and CDR2 as FYNNEI. Ahead of sequencing, the ViraFEST assay grew antigen-specific CD4+ T cells using viral peptide pools. Isolation of CD4+ T cells took place after 10 days of culture. Vaccine recipients lacked prior SARS-CoV-2 infection and had negative nucleocapsid antibodies. Profiling relied on immunoSEQ multiplex PCR, and the TCRdb table lists in-frame clones only, not all of them. The sample includes tens of thousands of clones, more than 60% of them seen just once.

The material was CD4+ T cells from PBMCs cultured with SARS-CoV-2 spike peptides, obtained before COVID-19 vaccination. The sequence derives from a human donor who received a COVID-19 vaccine. The chain has TRBV2 and TRBJ2-3; tentatively, D is TRBD1 or TRBD2 (5 bases each). The CDR3 sequence: CASRPRGADTQYF. The CDR3 coding sequence is TGTGCCAGCAGACCGAGGGGCGCAGATACGCAGTATTTT.